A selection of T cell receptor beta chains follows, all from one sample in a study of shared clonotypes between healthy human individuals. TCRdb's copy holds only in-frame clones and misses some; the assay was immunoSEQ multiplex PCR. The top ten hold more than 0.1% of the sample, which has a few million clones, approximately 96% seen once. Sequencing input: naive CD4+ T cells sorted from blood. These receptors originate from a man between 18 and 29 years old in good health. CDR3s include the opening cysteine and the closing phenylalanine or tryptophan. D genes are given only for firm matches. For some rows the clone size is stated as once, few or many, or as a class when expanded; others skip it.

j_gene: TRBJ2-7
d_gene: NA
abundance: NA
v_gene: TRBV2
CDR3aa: CASNGQGYEQYF
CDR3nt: TGTGCCAGCAATGGGCAGGGCTACGAGCAGTACTTC

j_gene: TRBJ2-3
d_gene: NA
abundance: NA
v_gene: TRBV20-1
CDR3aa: CSATYTDTQYF
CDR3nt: TGCAGTGCGACATACACAGATACGCAGTATTTT

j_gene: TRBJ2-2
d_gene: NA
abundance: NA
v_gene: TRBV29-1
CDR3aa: CSVEEAGPGPTGELFF
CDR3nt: TGCAGCGTTGAAGAAGCGGGTCCCGGCCCCACCGGGGAGCTGTTTTTT

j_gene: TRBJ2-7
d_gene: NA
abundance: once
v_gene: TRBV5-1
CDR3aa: CASSPPGLGTYEQYF
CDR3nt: TGCGCCAGCAGCCCTCCGGGACTGGGGACCTACGAGCAGTACTTC

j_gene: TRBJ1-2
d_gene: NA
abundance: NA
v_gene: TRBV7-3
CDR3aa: CASSLDNNYGYTF
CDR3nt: TGTGCCAGCAGCTTAGATAATAACTATGGCTACACCTTC

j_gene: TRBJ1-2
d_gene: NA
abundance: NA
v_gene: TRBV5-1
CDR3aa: CASSLEGTTNYGYTF
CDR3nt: TGCGCCAGCAGCTTGGAGGGGACTACTAACTATGGCTACACCTTC

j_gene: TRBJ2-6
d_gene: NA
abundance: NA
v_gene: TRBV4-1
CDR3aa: CASSHPPKPGTGANVLTF
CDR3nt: TGCGCCAGCAGCCATCCCCCCAAACCAGGGACTGGGGCCAACGTCCTGACTTTC

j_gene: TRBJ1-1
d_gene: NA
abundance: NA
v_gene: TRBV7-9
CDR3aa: CASNPQRGMNTEAFF
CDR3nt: TGTGCCAGCAACCCCCAGAGAGGGATGAACACTGAAGCTTTCTTT

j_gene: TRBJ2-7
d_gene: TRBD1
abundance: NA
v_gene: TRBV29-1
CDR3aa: CSVLHRDRGPHEQYF
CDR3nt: TGCAGCGTTTTACACCGGGACAGGGGGCCTCACGAGCAGTACTTC

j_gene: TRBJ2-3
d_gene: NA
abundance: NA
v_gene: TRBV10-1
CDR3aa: CASGDGRLDTQYF
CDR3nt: TGCGCCAGCGGGGACGGGAGACTGGATACGCAGTATTTT

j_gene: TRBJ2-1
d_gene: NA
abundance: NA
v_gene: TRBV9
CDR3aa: CASSVWGYANNEQFF
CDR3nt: TGTGCCAGCAGCGTCTGGGGGTACGCGAACAATGAGCAGTTCTTC

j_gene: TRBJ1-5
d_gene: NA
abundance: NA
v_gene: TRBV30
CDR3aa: CAWSGPGWPQHF
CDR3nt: TGTGCCTGGAGTGGCCCTGGTTGGCCCCAGCATTTT

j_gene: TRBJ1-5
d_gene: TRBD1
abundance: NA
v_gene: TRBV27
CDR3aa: CASSTPDREYEPQHF
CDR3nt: TGTGCCAGCAGTACACCGGACAGGGAGTATGAGCCCCAGCATTTT